Below are 9 T cell receptor beta chains sequenced from a single sample in a study of T cells after yellow fever vaccination. TCRdb redid the calling of the 5' RACE reads with MiXCR, one entry per CDR3 protein. The sample shows hundreds of thousands of distinct CDR3 sequences, 21% of them seen only once. The sequencing used PBMCs, collected less than 25 days after the first yellow fever vaccination. Receptors were obtained from a young man who received the YFV17D yellow fever vaccine.

J is TRBJ2-3 and V is TRBV6-5; perhaps D is TRBD1 or TRBD2 (6 bases each). Germline values: CDR1 MNHEY, CDR2 SVGAGI. Trimming took 2 bases from V and 3 from J, leaving 12 bases between them. There are 15 residues in the CDR3. CDR3 sequence reads: CASSYEGGITDTQYF. The CDR3 DNA reads TGTGCCAGCAGTTACGAGGGGGGCATAACAGATACGCAGTATTTT.

J is TRBJ1-1 and V is TRBV5-8, with 8 positions matching TRBD1. CDR3 size: 16 residues. CDR1 is SGHTS and CDR2 is YDEGEE in the germline V gene. V lost 4 bases, J lost 3 bases, and 11 bases stayed unmatched. CDR3 in DNA: TGTGCCAGCAGCCCCCTCCGAGACAGGGGAGACACTGAAGCTTTCTTT. It specifies CASSPLRDRGDTEAFF.

CDR3 nucleotides: TGTGCCAGCTCCGAAGGCGGAGTCGATTCACCCCTCCACTTT. Residues: CASSEGGVDSPLHF. The chain has TRBV18 and TRBJ1-6; D is unclear. Germline loops: CDR1 KGHSH, CDR2 LQKENI. V was trimmed by 6 bases and J by 8 bases, leaving 14 bases between them. This CDR3 has 14 residues.

This clonotype was found a few times. CDR3: CATAWTSGGNEQFF. The CDR3 DNA reads TGTGCCACCGCGTGGACTAGCGGGGGCAATGAGCAGTTCTTC. The chain couples TRBV12-3 or TRBV12-4 to TRBJ2-1; 13 bases are a match to TRBD2. V lost 10 bases, J lost 6 bases, and 6 bases stayed unmatched. The CDR3 covers 14 residues.

The chain is built from TRBV7-3 and TRBJ1-6; D gene uncertain. The CDR3 loop spans 14 amino acids. Germline CDR1 reads SGHTA; CDR2 reads FQGTGA. The V gene lost 5 bases and the J gene lost 7 bases, with 12 bases spanning the gap. The DNA for the CDR3 is TGTGCCAGCAGCCTTCGGCCCAGGAATTCACCCCTCCACTTT. Translated, it gives CASSLRPRNSPLHF. The complete variable domain, with remaining parts taken from reference TRBV7-3 and TRBJ1-6, reads GAGVSQTPSNKVTEKGKYVELRCDPISGHTALYWYRQSLGQGPEFLIYFQGTGAADDSGLPNDRFFAVRPEGSVSTLKIQRTERGDSAVYLCASSLRPRNSPLHFGNGTRLTVT.

This chain uses TRBV6-2 or TRBV6-3 with TRBJ2-2; D remains unclear. V was pared by 6 bases and J by 3 bases, with 8 bases between. CDR3 length equals 13 residues. CDR1 is MNHEY and CDR2 is SVGEGT in the germline V gene. In nucleotides, the CDR3 is TGTGCCAGCAGCGCAATCTACACCGGGGAGCTGTTTTTT. Its protein product is CASSAIYTGELFF.

This clonotype showed up just a few times. The rearrangement links TRBV12-3 or TRBV12-4 to TRBJ1-1, with 9 bases matching TRBD1. The CDR3 totals 16 residues. Trimming cost V 4 bases and J 5 bases; bases outside gene matches: 11. CDR3 amino acids: CASSYTGGIEGTEAFF. Written as DNA, the CDR3 is TGTGCCAGCAGTTATACAGGGGGCATTGAAGGGACTGAAGCTTTCTTT.

The J gene is TRBJ1-5, the V gene TRBV2; D ambiguous. The V gene lost 4 bases and the J gene lost 1 base, with 5 bases spanning the gap. Germline lookup yields CDR1 SNHLY and CDR2 FYNNEI. The CDR3 sequence is 13 residues long. For the CDR3, the DNA is TGTGCCAGCAGTGCAGAGAGCAATCAGCCCCAGCATTTT. Protein: CASSAESNQPQHF.

This clonotype was observed a few times. The chain is built from TRBV7-3 and TRBJ2-1; 8 bases match TRBD2. Germline CDR1 SGHTA, CDR2 FQGTGA. The CDR3 totals 15 residues. V shed 3 bases and J 7 bases; nucleotides not matched to a gene: 8. The CDR3 coding sequence is TGTGCCAGCAGCTTTAACGGGGGGGTGAGAAATGAGCAGTTCTTC. Amino acids: CASSFNGGVRNEQFF.